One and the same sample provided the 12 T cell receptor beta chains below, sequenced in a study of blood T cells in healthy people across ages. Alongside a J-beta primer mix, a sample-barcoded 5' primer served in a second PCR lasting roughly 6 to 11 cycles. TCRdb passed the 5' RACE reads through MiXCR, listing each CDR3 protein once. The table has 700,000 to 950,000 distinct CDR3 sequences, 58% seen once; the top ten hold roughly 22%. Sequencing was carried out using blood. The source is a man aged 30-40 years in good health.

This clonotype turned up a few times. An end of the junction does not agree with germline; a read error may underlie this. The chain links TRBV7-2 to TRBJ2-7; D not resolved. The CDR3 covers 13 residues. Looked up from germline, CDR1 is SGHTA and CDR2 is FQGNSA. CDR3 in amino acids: CAGSLKDSYEQYF. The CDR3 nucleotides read TGTGCCGGCAGCTTAAAGGACTCCTACGAGCAGTACTTC.

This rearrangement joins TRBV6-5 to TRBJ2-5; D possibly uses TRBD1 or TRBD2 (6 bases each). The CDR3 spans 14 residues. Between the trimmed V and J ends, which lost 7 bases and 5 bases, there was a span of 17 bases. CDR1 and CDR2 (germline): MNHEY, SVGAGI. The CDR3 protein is CASNSRGQRETQYF. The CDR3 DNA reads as TGTGCCAGCAACTCCCGGGGGCAGAGGGAGACCCAGTACTTC.

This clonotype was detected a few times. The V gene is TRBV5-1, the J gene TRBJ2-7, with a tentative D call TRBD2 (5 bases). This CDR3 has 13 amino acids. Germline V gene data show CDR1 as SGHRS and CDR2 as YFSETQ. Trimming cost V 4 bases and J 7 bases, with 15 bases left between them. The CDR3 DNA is TGCGCCAGCAGCGTCGGACTGTCTGGTGAGCAGTACTTC. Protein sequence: CASSVGLSGEQYF.

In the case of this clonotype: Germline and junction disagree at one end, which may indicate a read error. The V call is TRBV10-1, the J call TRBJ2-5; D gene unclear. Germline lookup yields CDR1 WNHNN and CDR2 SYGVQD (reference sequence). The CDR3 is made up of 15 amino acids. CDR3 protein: CASRAQVPPKETRYF. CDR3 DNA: TGCGCCAGCAGGGCCCAAGTTCCTCCGAAGGAGACCCGGTACTTC.

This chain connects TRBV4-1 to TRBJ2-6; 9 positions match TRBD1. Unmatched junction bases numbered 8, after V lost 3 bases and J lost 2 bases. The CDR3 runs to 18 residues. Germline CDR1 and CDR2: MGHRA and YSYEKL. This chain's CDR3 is CASSQGQGSFTGANVLTF. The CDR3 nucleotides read TGCGCCAGCAGCCAGGGACAGGGTAGCTTTACTGGGGCCAACGTCCTGACTTTC.

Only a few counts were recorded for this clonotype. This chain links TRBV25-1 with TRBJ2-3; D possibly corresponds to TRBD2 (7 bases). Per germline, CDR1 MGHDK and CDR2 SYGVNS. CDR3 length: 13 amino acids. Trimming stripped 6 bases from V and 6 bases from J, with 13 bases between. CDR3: CASSWGGGDTQYF. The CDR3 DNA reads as TGTGCCAGCAGCTGGGGGGGCGGGGATACGCAGTATTTT.

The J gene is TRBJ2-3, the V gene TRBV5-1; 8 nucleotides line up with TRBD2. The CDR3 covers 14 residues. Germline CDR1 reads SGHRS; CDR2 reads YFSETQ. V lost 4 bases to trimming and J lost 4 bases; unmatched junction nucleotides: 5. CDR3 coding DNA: TGCGCCAGCAGCGCGGGGACTAGGTCAGATACGCAGTATTTT. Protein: CASSAGTRSDTQYF.

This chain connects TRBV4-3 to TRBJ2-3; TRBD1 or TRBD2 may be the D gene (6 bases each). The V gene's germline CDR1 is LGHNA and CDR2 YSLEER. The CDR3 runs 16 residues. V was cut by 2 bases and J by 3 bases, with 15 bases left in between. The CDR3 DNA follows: TGCGCCAGCAGCCAAAATGTCGGGGGCTTAACAGATACGCAGTATTTT. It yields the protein CASSQNVGGLTDTQYF.

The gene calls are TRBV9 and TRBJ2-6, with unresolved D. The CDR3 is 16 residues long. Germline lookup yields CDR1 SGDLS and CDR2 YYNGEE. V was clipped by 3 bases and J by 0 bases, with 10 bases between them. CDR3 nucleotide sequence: TGTGCCAGCAGCGGACCCCGGTCCTCTGGGGCCAACGTCCTGACTTTC. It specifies CASSGPRSSGANVLTF. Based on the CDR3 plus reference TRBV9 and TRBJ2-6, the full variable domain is DSGVTQTPKHLITATGQRVTLRCSPRSGDLSVYWYQQSLDQGLQFLIQYYNGEERAKGNILERFSAQQFPDLHSELNLSSLELGDSALYFCASSGPRSSGANVLTFGAGSRLTVL.

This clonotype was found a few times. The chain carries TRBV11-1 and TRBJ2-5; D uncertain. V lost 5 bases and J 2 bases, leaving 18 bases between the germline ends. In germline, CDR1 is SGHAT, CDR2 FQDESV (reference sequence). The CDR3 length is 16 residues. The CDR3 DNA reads TGTGCCAGCAGCCCTCATTCGACGGTGACGCAAGAGACCCAGTACTTC. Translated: CASSPHSTVTQETQYF.

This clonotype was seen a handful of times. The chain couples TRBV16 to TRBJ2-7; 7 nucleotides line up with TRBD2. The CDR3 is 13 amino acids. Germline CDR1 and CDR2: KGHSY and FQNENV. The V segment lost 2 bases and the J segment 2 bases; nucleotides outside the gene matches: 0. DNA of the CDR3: TGTGCCAGCAGCCAAGGGAGGGCCTACGAGCAGTACTTC. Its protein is CASSQGRAYEQYF.

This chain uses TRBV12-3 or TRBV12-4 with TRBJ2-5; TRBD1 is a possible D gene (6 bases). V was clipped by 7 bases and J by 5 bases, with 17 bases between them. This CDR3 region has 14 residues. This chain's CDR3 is CASTLQGQEETQYF. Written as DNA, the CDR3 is TGTGCCAGCACCCTACAGGGACAAGAGGAGACCCAGTACTTC.